Listed below are T cell receptor beta chains from one sample, sequenced in a study of identical twins. In TCRdb, the 5' RACE reads were re-called with MiXCR into one record per CDR3 protein. The sample shows roughly 720,000 distinct CDR3 sequences, over 15% of them seen only once. These sequences were also reported in another study, on T cells expressing NK-cell markers.

Sequences were obtained from PBMCs. All receptors come from a woman between 18 and 29 years old in good health. Both conserved end residues are part of each CDR3. Fields, in order: V gene, J gene, D gene, clone size, CDR3 DNA, CDR3 protein. D genes are given only for firm matches. Size is omitted from some rows. Given values are once, few, many or a class for expanded clones.

TRBV7-2	TRBJ2-4	-	-	TGTGCCAGCAGCTGGGCTCCTAGCGAGGCCAAAAACATTCAGTACTTC	CASSWAPSEAKNIQYF
TRBV5-4	TRBJ2-1	-	few	TGTGCCAGCAGCTTGACTGGACCAACGAATGAGCAGTTCTTC	CASSLTGPTNEQFF
TRBV2	TRBJ1-2	TRBD1	many	TGTGCCAGCAGTTTCTCCTACTTTCAGCCTGGCCGACAGGGGGAGGACGGCTACACCTTC	CASSFSYFQPGRQGEDGYTF
TRBV12-3/TRBV12-4	TRBJ2-7	-	few	TGTGCCAGCAGTTTTCGGCGGGATATTAGGTACTTC	CASSFRRDIRYF
TRBV29-1	TRBJ2-5	-	few	TGCAGCGTTATCGGGACGTCGGAGACCCAGTACTTC	CSVIGTSETQYF
TRBV24-1	TRBJ2-3	-	few	TGTGCCACCAGTGATGGATCGACGCCTCGGACGCAGTATTTT	CATSDGSTPRTQYF
TRBV7-2	TRBJ2-3	-	-	TGTGCCAGCACCCGATCGGGGAGGTGGTCATACACAGATACGCAGTATTTT	CASTRSGRWSYTDTQYF
TRBV7-9	TRBJ2-5	TRBD2	few	TGTGCCAGCAGCGGCAGACTAGCGGGGGAACAAGAGACCCAGTACTTC	CASSGRLAGEQETQYF
TRBV6-1	TRBJ2-7	-	-	TGTGCCAGCTCCCGGACAGAAGCCTACGAGCAGTACTTC	CASSRTEAYEQYF
TRBV12-3/TRBV12-4	TRBJ2-5	TRBD1	-	TGTGCCAGCAGTTTCGGACAGGTCCGTGAGACCCAGTACTTC	CASSFGQVRETQYF
TRBV4-1	TRBJ2-1	TRBD2	-	TGCGCCAGCAGCCAAGGTCCGGGACTAGACTACAATGAGCAGTTCTTC	CASSQGPGLDYNEQFF
TRBV5-1	TRBJ1-2	-	many	TGCGCCAGCAGCTTGGGGTCCGGAAAATATGGCTACACCTTC	CASSLGSGKYGYTF
TRBV9	TRBJ2-3	TRBD2	-	TGTGCCAGCAGCGCGACTAGCGGGGGGGCCGGAGATACGCAGTATTTT	CASSATSGGAGDTQYF
TRBV20-1	TRBJ2-7	-	many	TGCAGTGCCTCGGTGTTGCTTCGCGAGCAGTACTTC	CSASVLLREQYF
TRBV10-1	TRBJ1-6	-	few	TGCGCCAGCAAAGGGGGTTCACCCCTCCACTTT	CASKGGSPLHF
TRBV10-3	TRBJ2-1	TRBD2	many	TGTGCCATCAGTGAGTCCGGACAGAGCCGGACTAGCGGGAGGAATGAGCAGTTCTTC	CAISESGQSRTSGRNEQFF
TRBV7-9	TRBJ2-1	-	-	TGTGCCAGCAGCCTCGGCTCAGGAAATGAGCAGTTCTTC	CASSLGSGNEQFF
TRBV6-5	TRBJ2-7	TRBD2	many	TGTGCCAGCAGTTACTCGGGTGGTAGCGGGGTTTTCTTAGAGCAGTACTTC	CASSYSGGSGVFLEQYF
TRBV25-1	TRBJ2-3	-	-	TGTGCCAGCAGGGGTTTGGATACGCAGTATTTT	CASRGLDTQYF
TRBV24-1	TRBJ2-7	-	-	TGTGCCACCGACCATCAGGCAGTAAGCTCCTACGAGCAGTACTTC	CATDHQAVSSYEQYF
TRBV7-7	TRBJ2-1	-	few	TGTGCTAGCAGCTTAAGACCGGGGCGTAACAATGAGCAGTTCTTC	CASSLRPGRNNEQFF
TRBV3-1	TRBJ2-1	-	-	TGTGCCAGCAGCCCGGGACCCCTAATCATGAGCTCCTACAATGAGCAGTTCTTC	CASSPGPLIMSSYNEQFF
TRBV29-1	TRBJ2-1	-	-	TGCAGCGTTGAGCTAGTGTTGACTAGTGTCTTGGGGAAGCAGTTCTTC	CSVELVLTSVLGKQFF
TRBV12-3/TRBV12-4	TRBJ1-6	TRBD1	-	TGTGCCAGCGGCAGACAGGGGAATTCACCCCTCCACTTT	CASGRQGNSPLHF
TRBV5-5	TRBJ2-5	-	many	TGTGCCAGCAGCCCGTCTGGCGACGAGACCCAGTACTTC	CASSPSGDETQYF
TRBV5-1	TRBJ2-3	-	few	TGCGCCAGCAGCTTCCCAGGCCGCACAGATACGCAGTATTTT	CASSFPGRTDTQYF
TRBV4-3	TRBJ2-7	-	-	TGCGCCAGCAGCCAAGATAGGACGTCCTACGAGCAGTACTTC	CASSQDRTSYEQYF
TRBV20-1	TRBJ1-1	-	-	TGCAGTGCTAGGCTGGGGGGACAACACATGAACACTGAAGCTTTCTTT	CSARLGGQHMNTEAFF
TRBV7-2	TRBJ2-3	-	-	TGTGCCAGCAGCTCCGAGCGCACAGATACGCAGTATTTT	CASSSERTDTQYF
TRBV6-1	TRBJ1-1	-	few	TGTGCCAGCAGTGAATGGAACACTGAAGCTTTCTTT	CASSEWNTEAFF
TRBV24-1	TRBJ2-1	TRBD2	-	TGTGCCACCAGTGACCGCGGGAGGGGCGATGAGCAGTTCTTC	CATSDRGRGDEQFF
TRBV20-1	TRBJ2-3	TRBD2	-	TGCAGTGCTACCCCGAGACTAGCGGGGGTAACAGATACGCAGTATTTT	CSATPRLAGVTDTQYF
TRBV12-3/TRBV12-4	TRBJ1-2	TRBD1	few	TGTGCCAGCAGAGATGGGGACAGAGATGGCTACACCTTC	CASRDGDRDGYTF